The clone carrying this TCR beta chain was detected only once. No antigen is known for it. This entry is derived from a study of cytomegalovirus exposure and HLA in healthy donors. Study at large: Earlier work reported 117 million unique TCR beta sequences from approximately 180 million T cells. Among the approximately 380 donors who were genotyped, approximately 76% fell in the genetic ancestry cluster that is associated with self-reported Caucasian donors. Study outcomes and limitations: As immune exposure information, only CMV serostatus was available.

The PCR had 60 Vbeta and 13 Jbeta primers. The authors' processing: Roughly 11 million of the about 80 million unique TCR beta chains counted in a later analysis were shared. Sequencing used immunoSEQ multiplex PCR; TCRdb keeps in-frame clones, though not all of them. The V and J calls and clone size are taken from that table; D and trimming were inferred from the DNA. Among under 250,000 clones listed, roughly 84% were seen once. The CDR3 runs 12 residues. The germline V gene encodes CDR1 GTSNPN and CDR2 SVGIG (reference sequence). V lost 2 bases and J 3 bases, leaving 7 bases between the germline ends.

The chain recombines TRBV30 with TRBJ1-2; D gene unclear. The TCR comes from a boy aged 2 to 10 in good health and CMV-seronegative. Sequenced sample: PBMCs. CDR3 amino acids: CAWSLSDYGYTF. The CDR3 nucleotides are TGTGCCTGGAGTCTTTCGGACTATGGCTACACCTTC. Together with reference TRBV30 and TRBJ1-2, the CDR3 gives the full variable domain: SQTIHQWPATLVQPVGSPLSLECTVEGTSNPNLYWYRQAAGRGLQLLFYSVGIGQISSEVPQNLSASRPQDRQFILSSKKLLLSDSGFYLCAWSLSDYGYTFGSGTRLTVV.